This T cell receptor beta chain originates from a study of blood T cell repertoires in COVID-19. Across the study: The study drew acute and convalescent COVID-19 samples from the United States, Italy and Spain. T cells, B-cell-depleted T cells, or PBMCs provided the cDNA or gDNA that served as material.

V lost 0 bases and J 2 bases, leaving 14 bases between the germline ends. Germline CDR1 SGHRS, CDR2 YFSETQ. This CDR3 has 16 amino acids. Some clones are missing from TCRdb's copy, which holds only in-frame ones; the method was immunoSEQ multiplex PCR. The table has 130,000 to 150,000 clones, approximately 80% seen once; the top ten hold about 5.1%. Sequencing was performed on peripheral blood. The receptor's source is a human donor in a cohort sampled during active COVID-19. This chain joins TRBV5-1 and TRBJ2-5; D is perhaps TRBD2 (6 bases). CDR3: CASSLGGTPLQETQYF. For the CDR3, the DNA is TGCGCCAGCAGCTTGGGTGGGACTCCCCTACAAGAGACCCAGTACTTC.